This T cell receptor beta chain derives from a study of cytomegalovirus exposure and HLA in healthy donors. The CDR3 totals 14 residues. J was trimmed by 5 bases and V by 4 bases; bases with no gene match: 6. CDR1 and CDR2 from the germline V gene are ENHRY and SYGVKD. PCR primers comprised 60 Vbeta and 13 Jbeta primers. TCRdb keeps only in-frame clones here, not all; method: immunoSEQ multiplex PCR. The sample carries 180,000 or so clones, roughly 80% recorded once. Study-wide results and limits: Association with HLA alleles at 0.05 false discovery rate was found for 16,951 TCR beta sequences in a later analysis.

Note on this clone: Its target is unknown.

The TCR originated in a woman between 18 and 29 years old in good health and CMV-seronegative. The chain is built from TRBV10-3 and TRBJ1-1; TRBD1 matches at 8 bases. The specimen sequenced was PBMCs. CDR3 protein: CAISGVTGVTEAFF. In DNA form, the CDR3 reads TGTGCCATCAGTGGCGTGACAGGGGTAACTGAAGCTTTCTTT.